Presented here are 32 T cell receptor beta chains from one specimen sequenced in a study of T cells after posttransplantation cyclophosphamide. Method: immunoSEQ multiplex PCR; TCRdb's copy keeps in-frame clones and lacks some. This sample carries about 52,000 clones, 94% of them seen once, and the ten largest clones take 2.9%. Sequences were obtained from PBMCs. These receptors all come from a woman younger than 45 in good health and a related stem cell transplant donor.

The chain recombines TRBV28 with TRBJ2-5; D uncertain. Trimming stripped 3 bases from V and 2 bases from J, with 10 bases between. This CDR3 spans 14 amino acids. Germline CDR1 and CDR2: MDHEN and SYDVKM. The CDR3 sequence: CASSFHGRQETQYF. As DNA, the CDR3 is TGTGCCAGCAGTTTCCATGGCAGGCAAGAGACCCAGTACTTC. The full variable domain, rest sourced from reference TRBV28 and TRBJ2-5, is DVKVTQSSRYLVKRTGEKVFLECVQDMDHENMFWYRQDPGLGLRLIYFSYDVKMKEKGDIPEGYSVSREKKERFSLILESASTNQTSMYLCASSFHGRQETQYFGPGTRLLVL.

The rearrangement joins TRBV30 to TRBJ1-1; 7 nucleotides align to TRBD1. This CDR3 is 15 amino acids long. Losses at the gene ends were 2 bases for V and 2 bases for J; bases not matched to a gene: 8. Germline V CDR1 and CDR2: GTSNPN, SVGIG (reference sequence). The CDR3 sequence: CAWSWGRQGNTEAFF. The CDR3 coding sequence is TGTGCCTGGAGTTGGGGGCGACAGGGTAACACTGAAGCTTTCTTT.

This rearrangement joins TRBV9 to TRBJ1-1; no clear D. The CDR3 length is 14 residues. Germline V lookup: CDR1 SGDLS, CDR2 YYNGEE. The V and J ends lost 1 base and 2 bases respectively, with 9 bases between them. The CDR3 spells CASSVRPGNTEAFF. The CDR3 DNA reads TGTGCCAGCAGCGTACGGCCGGGAAACACTGAAGCTTTCTTT.

The CDR3 loop reads CASSLDGGRLPGANVLTF. The CDR3 region has the DNA TGCGCCAGCAGCTTGGACGGAGGGCGATTGCCTGGGGCCAACGTCCTGACTTTC. This sequence joins TRBV5-1 and TRBJ2-6, with D tentatively TRBD2 (6 bases). Germline V CDR1 and CDR2: SGHRS, YFSETQ. V shed 0 bases and J shed 2 bases, with 15 bases lying between them. This CDR3 has 18 residues. The whole variable domain, remainder taken from reference TRBV5-1 and TRBJ2-6, is KAGVTQTPRYLIKTRGQQVTLSCSPISGHRSVSWYQQTPGQGLQFLFEYFSETQRNKGNFPGRFSGRQFSNSRSEMNVSTLELGDSALYLCASSLDGGRLPGANVLTFGAGSRLTVL.

The J gene is TRBJ1-6, the V gene TRBV4-1; no reliable D call. The CDR3 consists of 13 residues. Germline V gene data show CDR1 as MGHRA and CDR2 as YSYEKL. The ends were cut back, 2 bases at V and 9 bases at J, with 8 bases in the middle. The CDR3 DNA reads as TGCGCCAGCAGCCAACCTGGCCTTTCACCCCTCCACTTT. This gives the protein CASSQPGLSPLHF.

V is TRBV6-5 and J is TRBJ1-1; D is perhaps TRBD1 (6 bases). Germline CDR1 and CDR2: MNHEY and SVGAGI. Trimming removed 0 bases at V and 7 bases at J, with 12 bases between. This CDR3 comprises 14 residues. In DNA form, the CDR3 reads TGTGCCAGCAGTTACTCGCCCGGACAGCTTGAAGCTTTCTTT. Its translation: CASSYSPGQLEAFF.

This clone was observed a few times. CDR3 sequence: CASSYRDTYNEQFF. CDR3 nucleotide sequence: TGTGCCAGCAGCTACAGGGATACCTACAATGAGCAGTTCTTC. This chain joins TRBV7-8 and TRBJ2-1; perhaps TRBD1 as D (6 bases). Germline lookup yields CDR1 SGHVS and CDR2 FQNEAQ. The CDR3 has 14 residues. V was shortened by 4 bases and J by 2 bases, with 9 bases between the two germline ends.

The chain employs TRBV6-5 and TRBJ2-7; D call uncertain. CDR1 MNHEY and CDR2 SVGAGI come from the germline V gene. V was trimmed by 4 bases and J by 0 bases, leaving 7 bases between them. This CDR3 has 13 residues. The CDR3 reads CASSSQYSYEQYF. CDR3 DNA sequence: TGTGCCAGCAGTTCCCAGTACTCCTACGAGCAGTACTTC.

This clone has a single count. A junction end diverges from the germline sequence, so it may reflect a read error. The gene calls are TRBV5-1 and TRBJ2-1, with a possible D match to TRBD2 (5 bases). The length of the CDR3 is 14 residues. CDR1 and CDR2 from the germline V gene are SGHRS and YFSETQ. CDR3: CASSFDYSNNEQFF. The CDR3, as DNA: TGCGCCAGCAGCTTTGACTACTCCAACAATGAGCAGTTCTTC.

V usage is TRBV19 and J usage is TRBJ2-7, with TRBD1 matching 8 bases. V lost 2 bases to trimming and J lost 2 bases; unmatched junction nucleotides: 8. Per germline, CDR1 LNHDA and CDR2 SQIVND (reference sequence). The CDR3 has 16 amino acids. Here the CDR3 reads CASSISLGQVPYEQYF. In DNA form, the CDR3 reads TGTGCCAGTAGTATAAGCCTGGGACAGGTGCCCTACGAGCAGTACTTC. Based on the CDR3 plus reference TRBV19 and TRBJ2-7, the full variable domain is DGGITQSPKYLFRKEGQNVTLSCEQNLNHDAMYWYRQDPGQGLRLIYYSQIVNDFQKGDIAEGYSVSREKKESFPLTVTSAQKNPTAFYLCASSISLGQVPYEQYFGPGTRLTVT.

Details on this clone: Distinct nucleotide sequences in the sample also encode this CDR3. The V and J genes are TRBV5-1 and TRBJ2-7; 8 nucleotides agree with TRBD2. Germline V CDR1 and CDR2: SGHRS, YFSETQ. The CDR3 is 14 amino acids. Trimming cost V 2 bases and J 3 bases; bases outside gene matches: 4. CDR3 bases: TGCGCCAGCAGCTTAACCGGGACTAGCTACGAGCAGTACTTC. It encodes CASSLTGTSYEQYF.

This clone came up once. The rearrangement uses TRBV12-5 and TRBJ1-2, with D hard to call. CDR3 length equals 13 residues. Trimming left V 0 bases short and J 6 bases short, with 8 bases between. Germline CDR1 and CDR2: LGHNT and FRNRAP. Here the CDR3 reads CASGLVAGNGYTF. DNA of the CDR3: TGTGCTAGTGGTTTGGTTGCGGGGAATGGCTACACCTTC.

This chain joins TRBV5-1 and TRBJ1-1; TRBD1 might be the D (6 bases). The germline V gene encodes CDR1 SGHRS and CDR2 YFSETQ. The CDR3 runs 15 residues. Trimming removed 4 bases from V and 2 bases from J, with 15 bases in between. Here the CDR3 DNA reads TGCGCCAGCAGCAATGACGGACAGCTCAACACTGAAGCTTTCTTT. Amino acid sequence: CASSNDGQLNTEAFF.

This sequence joins TRBV5-1 and TRBJ2-7; 8 nucleotides match TRBD1. Trimming took 0 bases from V and 5 from J; bases not matched to a gene: 1. The CDR3 sequence is 13 residues long. CDR1 is SGHRS and CDR2 is YFSETQ in the germline V gene. The CDR3 reads CASSLETGDEQYF. CDR3 bases: TGCGCCAGCAGCTTGGAGACAGGGGACGAGCAGTACTTC. The full variable domain, rest sourced from reference TRBV5-1 and TRBJ2-7, is KAGVTQTPRYLIKTRGQQVTLSCSPISGHRSVSWYQQTPGQGLQFLFEYFSETQRNKGNFPGRFSGRQFSNSRSEMNVSTLELGDSALYLCASSLETGDEQYFGPGTRLTVT.

V gene TRBV10-3 combines with J gene TRBJ1-1, with a possible D match to TRBD1 (5 bases). The V gene's germline CDR1 is ENHRY and CDR2 SYGVKD. This CDR3 spans 15 amino acids. The ends were cut back, 3 bases at V and 2 bases at J, with 13 bases in the middle. CDR3 residues: CAISENGRVNTEAFF. CDR3 nucleotide sequence: TGTGCCATCAGTGAAAATGGCAGGGTCAACACTGAAGCTTTCTTT.

V and J are TRBV7-2 and TRBJ2-5; a possible D gene is TRBD1 (6 bases). The CDR3 sequence is 15 residues long. Germline CDR1 is SGHTA and CDR2 is FQGNSA. V lost 3 bases, J lost 7 bases, and 18 bases lay in between. CDR3 region: CASSLRATGRGTQYF. Here the CDR3 DNA reads TGTGCCAGCAGCTTGCGGGCCACAGGGCGAGGGACCCAGTACTTC.

The chain carries TRBV11-3 and TRBJ2-1; tentative D call: TRBD1 (5 bases). There are 13 residues in the CDR3. CDR1 and CDR2 (germline): SGHNT, YENEEA. V dropped 3 bases and J dropped 2 bases, with 5 bases sitting between them. CDR3 sequence (DNA): TGTGCCAGCAGCTTGGACACCTACAATGAGCAGTTCTTC. Its protein is CASSLDTYNEQFF.

CDR3 region: CASSLRRDGSYEQYF. The CDR3 DNA follows: TGTGCCAGCAGCTTAAGGAGGGACGGCTCCTACGAGCAGTACTTC. The rearrangement joins TRBV7-9 to TRBJ2-7, with D possibly matching TRBD2 (6 bases). CDR3 length: 15 amino acids. Looked up from germline, CDR1 is SEHNR and CDR2 is FQNEAQ (reference sequence). Trimming stripped 2 bases from V and 0 bases from J, with 11 bases between. The entire variable domain, with the rest obtained from reference TRBV7-9 and TRBJ2-7, is as follows: DTGVSQNPRHKITKRGQNVTFRCDPISEHNRLYWYRQTLGQGPEFLTYFQNEAQLEKSRLLSDRFSAERPKGSFSTLEIQRTEQGDSAMYLCASSLRRDGSYEQYFGPGTRLTVT.

The sample holds one count of this clone. The chain employs TRBV19 and TRBJ1-1; 8 nucleotides agree with TRBD1. CDR1 LNHDA and CDR2 SQIVND come from the germline V gene (reference sequence). The CDR3 contains 13 residues. V dropped 3 bases and J dropped 5; count of bases not matched to a gene: 2. The CDR3 sequence: CASSIQGATEAFF. The CDR3 DNA is TGTGCCAGTAGTATTCAGGGGGCAACTGAAGCTTTCTTT.

V and J are TRBV6-6 and TRBJ2-7; the match to TRBD1 covers 7 bases. The V segment lost 6 bases and the J segment 5 bases; nucleotides outside the gene matches: 4. Germline CDR1 MNHNY, CDR2 SVGAGI (reference sequence). CDR3 length: 12 amino acids. CDR3 residues: CASRSTGDEQYF. The CDR3 region has the DNA TGTGCCAGCAGGTCTACAGGGGACGAGCAGTACTTC.

The gene calls are TRBV7-9 and TRBJ2-7; weak D call: TRBD2 (6 bases). The V end lost 5 bases, the J end lost 2 bases, and 16 bases lay between the germline ends. Germline loops: CDR1 SEHNR, CDR2 FQNEAQ (reference sequence). The length of the CDR3 is 15 residues. CDR3 bases: TGTGCCAGCAGCATTACCGGGACTGGCGCCTACGAGCAGTACTTC. It is translated as CASSITGTGAYEQYF.

V and J are TRBV18 and TRBJ2-3, with 7 bases identical to TRBD1. The CDR3 is made up of 15 amino acids. V lost 4 bases, J lost 3 bases, and 7 bases stayed unmatched. In germline, CDR1 is KGHSH, CDR2 LQKENI. CDR3 sequence reads: CASSRDREGTDTQYF. The CDR3 nucleotides read TGTGCCAGCTCACGCGACAGGGAAGGGACAGATACGCAGTATTTT. The full variable domain, its missing parts supplied by reference TRBV18 and TRBJ2-3, is NAGVMQNPRHLVRRRGQEARLRCSPMKGHSHVYWYRQLPEEGLKFMVYLQKENIIDESGMPKERFSAEFPKEGPSILRIQQVVRGDSAAYFCASSRDREGTDTQYFGPGTRLTVL.

The CDR3 nucleotides are TGTGCCAGCAGCCGCACAGGAGACTATGGCTACACCTTC. This translates into CASSRTGDYGYTF. The chain joins TRBV7-6 to TRBJ1-2; tentatively, D is TRBD1 (5 bases). The CDR3 spans 13 residues. Trimming cost V 5 bases and J 3 bases, with 10 bases left between them. Germline values: CDR1 SGHVS, CDR2 FNYEAQ.

In regard to this clone: At one end the junction does not follow the germline gene, possibly because of a read error. The V gene is TRBV14, the J gene TRBJ1-2; 10 nucleotides match TRBD1. Germline loops: CDR1 SGHDN, CDR2 FVKESK. The CDR3 spans 12 residues. The chain's CDR3 is CASSQDHGTGAF. The CDR3 DNA sequence: TGTGCCAGCAGCCAAGATCACGGGACAGGGGCCTTC.

The sample holds one count of this clone. This chain links TRBV10-2 with TRBJ1-1; a weak D match, TRBD1 (6 bases). Germline values: CDR1 WSHSY, CDR2 SAAADI. CDR3 length equals 13 residues. Trimming cost V 7 bases and J 1 base, with 10 bases left between them. The CDR3 nucleotides read TGCGCCAGCAATCCGGACAGGAACACTGAAGCTTTCTTT. This gives the protein CASNPDRNTEAFF.

The V and J genes are TRBV30 and TRBJ1-1; perhaps TRBD1 as D (6 bases). Germline-derived CDR1 and CDR2 are GTSNPN and SVGIG (reference sequence). Between the trimmed V and J ends, which lost 5 bases and 11 bases, there was a span of 15 bases. CDR3 size: 11 residues. CDR3 sequence: CAWDGGAGAFF. CDR3 nucleotide sequence: TGTGCCTGGGACGGGGGGGCTGGGGCTTTCTTT.

The chain is built from TRBV28 and TRBJ1-5; D not certain. V was shortened by 2 bases and J by 7 bases, with 3 bases between the two germline ends. There are 11 residues in the CDR3. Germline values: CDR1 MDHEN, CDR2 SYDVKM. The DNA for the CDR3 is TGTGCCAGCAGTTTAGGCCAGCCCCAGCATTTT. Translated, it gives CASSLGQPQHF.

This clone has a single count. The rearrangement joins TRBV28 to TRBJ1-2; TRBD1 agrees at 9 bases. The CDR3 is made up of 16 amino acids. Germline values: CDR1 MDHEN, CDR2 SYDVKM. V was pared by 5 bases and J by 3 bases, with 10 bases of the junction left unmatched. CDR3 residues: CASSNRPGQGYYGYTF. The CDR3 region has the DNA TGTGCCAGCAGTAATAGACCGGGACAGGGTTACTATGGCTACACCTTC.

V is TRBV6-1 and J is TRBJ1-5; D perhaps matches TRBD1 (5 bases). The CDR3 is 15 amino acids. V was trimmed by 2 bases and J by 6 bases, leaving 14 bases between them. Per germline, CDR1 MNHNS and CDR2 SASEGT. This chain's CDR3 is CASSEQGTWSQPQHF. CDR3 sequence (DNA): TGTGCCAGCAGTGAACAGGGAACGTGGAGTCAGCCCCAGCATTTT.

The rearrangement uses TRBV11-2 and TRBJ1-1, with 7 positions matching TRBD1. Germline V gene lookup returns CDR1 SGHAT and CDR2 FQNNGV. This CDR3 region has 15 residues. J was trimmed by 2 bases and V by 3 bases; bases with no gene match: 6. CDR3 sequence reads: CASSLVGGSNTEAFF. CDR3 in DNA: TGTGCCAGCAGCTTGGTAGGGGGCAGTAACACTGAAGCTTTCTTT.

This chain links TRBV29-1 with TRBJ2-2; perhaps TRBD1 as D (6 bases). The CDR3 is made up of 14 amino acids. The ends were cut back, 5 bases at V and 3 bases at J, with 13 bases in the middle. Germline CDR1 and CDR2: SQVTM and ANQGSEA. DNA of the CDR3: TGCAGCGTTCACTCGGACAGTTACACCGGGGAGCTGTTTTTT. As protein: CSVHSDSYTGELFF.

The rearrangement joins TRBV4-1 to TRBJ1-5; 10 nucleotides match TRBD1. Trimming at V came to 1 base and at J to 6 bases, leaving 6 bases not matched to a gene. Germline CDR1 MGHRA, CDR2 YSYEKL. The CDR3 length is 16 residues. The CDR3 DNA is TGCGCCAGCAGCCAAGGGCCGGGACAGGGGAGTCAGCCCCAGCATTTT. This translates into CASSQGPGQGSQPQHF.